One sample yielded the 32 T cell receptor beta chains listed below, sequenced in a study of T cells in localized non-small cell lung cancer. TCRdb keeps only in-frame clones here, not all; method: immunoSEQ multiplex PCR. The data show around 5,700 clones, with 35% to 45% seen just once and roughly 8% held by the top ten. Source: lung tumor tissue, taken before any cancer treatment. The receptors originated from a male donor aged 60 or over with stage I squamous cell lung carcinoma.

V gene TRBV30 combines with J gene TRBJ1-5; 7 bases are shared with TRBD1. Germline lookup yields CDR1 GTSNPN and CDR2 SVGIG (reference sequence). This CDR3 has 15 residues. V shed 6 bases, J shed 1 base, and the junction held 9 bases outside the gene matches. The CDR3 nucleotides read TGTGCCTGCGCCGAGGGGGCGCGAAGCAATCAGCCCCAGCATTTT. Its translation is CACAEGARSNQPQHF.

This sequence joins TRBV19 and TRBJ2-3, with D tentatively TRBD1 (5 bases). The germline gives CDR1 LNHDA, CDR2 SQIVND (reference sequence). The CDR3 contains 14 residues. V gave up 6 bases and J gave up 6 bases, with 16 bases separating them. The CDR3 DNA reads TGTGCCAGTAGCCCCACAGGTCGGCTGGATACGCAGTATTTT. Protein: CASSPTGRLDTQYF. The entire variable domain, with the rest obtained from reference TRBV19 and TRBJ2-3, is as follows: DGGITQSPKYLFRKEGQNVTLSCEQNLNHDAMYWYRQDPGQGLRLIYYSQIVNDFQKGDIAEGYSVSREKKESFPLTVTSAQKNPTAFYLCASSPTGRLDTQYFGPGTRLTVL.

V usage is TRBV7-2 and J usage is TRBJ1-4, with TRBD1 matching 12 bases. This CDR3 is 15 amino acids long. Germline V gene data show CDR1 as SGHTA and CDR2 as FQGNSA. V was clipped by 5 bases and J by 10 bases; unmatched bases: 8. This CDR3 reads CASSATGTGGRKLFF. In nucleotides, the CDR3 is TGTGCCAGCAGCGCAACCGGGACAGGGGGCCGAAAACTGTTTTTT.

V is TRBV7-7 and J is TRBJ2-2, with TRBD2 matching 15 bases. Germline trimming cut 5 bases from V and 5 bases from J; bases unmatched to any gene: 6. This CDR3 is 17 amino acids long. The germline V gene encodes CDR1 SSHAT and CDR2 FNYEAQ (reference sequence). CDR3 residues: CASSPRGLAGGTGELFF. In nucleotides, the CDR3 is TGTGCCAGCAGCCCCCGGGGACTAGCGGGGGGAACCGGGGAGCTGTTTTTT.

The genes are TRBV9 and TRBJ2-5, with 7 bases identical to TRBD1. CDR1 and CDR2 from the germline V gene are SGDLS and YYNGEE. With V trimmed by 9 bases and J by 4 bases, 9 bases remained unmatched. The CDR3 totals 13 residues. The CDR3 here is CAITSRDRETQYF. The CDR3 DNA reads TGTGCCATCACGTCCCGGGACAGAGAGACCCAGTACTTC.

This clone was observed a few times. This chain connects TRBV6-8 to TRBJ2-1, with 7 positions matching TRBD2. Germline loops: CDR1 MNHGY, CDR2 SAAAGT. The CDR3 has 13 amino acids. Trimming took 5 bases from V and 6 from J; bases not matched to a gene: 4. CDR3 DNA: TGTGCCAGCAGTCCTCCGGGGGGCAATGAGCAGTTCTTC. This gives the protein CASSPPGGNEQFF.

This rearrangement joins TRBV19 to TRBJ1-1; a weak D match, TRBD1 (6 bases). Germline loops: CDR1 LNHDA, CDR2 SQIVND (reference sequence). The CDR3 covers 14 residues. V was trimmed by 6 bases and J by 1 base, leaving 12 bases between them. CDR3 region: CASRNRAPNTEAFF. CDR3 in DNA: TGTGCCAGTAGAAACAGGGCCCCGAACACTGAAGCTTTCTTT.

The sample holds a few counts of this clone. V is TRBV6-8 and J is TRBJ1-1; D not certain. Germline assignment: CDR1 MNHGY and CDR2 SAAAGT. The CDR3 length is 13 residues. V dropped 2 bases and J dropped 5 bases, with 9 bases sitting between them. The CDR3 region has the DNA TGTGCCAGCAGTTACCTCCCAATGACTGAAGCTTTCTTT. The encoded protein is CASSYLPMTEAFF.

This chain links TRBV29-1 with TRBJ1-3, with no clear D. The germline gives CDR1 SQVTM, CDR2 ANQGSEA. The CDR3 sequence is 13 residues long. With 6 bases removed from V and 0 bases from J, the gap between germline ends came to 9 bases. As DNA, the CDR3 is TGCAGCGTCTTAACTCTCTCTGGAAACACCATATATTTT. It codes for CSVLTLSGNTIYF.

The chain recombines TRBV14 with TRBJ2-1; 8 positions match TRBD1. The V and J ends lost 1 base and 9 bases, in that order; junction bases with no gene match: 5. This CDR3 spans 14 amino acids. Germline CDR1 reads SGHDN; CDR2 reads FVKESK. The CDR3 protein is CASSQVGQGGEQFF. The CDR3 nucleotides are TGTGCCAGCAGCCAAGTAGGACAGGGTGGTGAGCAGTTCTTC.

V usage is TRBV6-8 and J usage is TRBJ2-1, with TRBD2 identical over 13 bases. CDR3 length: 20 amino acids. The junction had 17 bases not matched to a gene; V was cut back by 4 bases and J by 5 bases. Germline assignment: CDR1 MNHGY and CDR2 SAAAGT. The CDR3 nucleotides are TGTGCCAGCAGTTCAAGTCCGACTAGGGTGGGACTAGCGGGGAACAATGAGCAGTTCTTC. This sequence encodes CASSSSPTRVGLAGNNEQFF.

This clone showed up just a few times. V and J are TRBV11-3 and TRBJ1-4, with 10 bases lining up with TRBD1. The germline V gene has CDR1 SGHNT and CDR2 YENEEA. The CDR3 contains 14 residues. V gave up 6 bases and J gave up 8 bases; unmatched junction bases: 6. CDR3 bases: TGTGCCAGCAGATCCGGGACAGGGGAGGAAAAACTGTTTTTT. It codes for CASRSGTGEEKLFF. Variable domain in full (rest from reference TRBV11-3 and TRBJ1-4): EAGVVQSPRYKIIEKKQPVAFWCNPISGHNTLYWYLQNLGQGPELLIRYENEEAVDDSQLPKDRFSAERLKGVDSTLKIQPAELGDSAVYLCASRSGTGEEKLFFGSGTQLSVL.

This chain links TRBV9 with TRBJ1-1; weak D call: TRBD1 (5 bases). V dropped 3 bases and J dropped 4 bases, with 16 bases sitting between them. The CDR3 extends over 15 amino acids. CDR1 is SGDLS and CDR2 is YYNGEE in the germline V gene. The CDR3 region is CASSASQWQGTEAFF. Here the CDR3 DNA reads TGTGCCAGCAGCGCGAGTCAGTGGCAGGGCACTGAAGCTTTCTTT.

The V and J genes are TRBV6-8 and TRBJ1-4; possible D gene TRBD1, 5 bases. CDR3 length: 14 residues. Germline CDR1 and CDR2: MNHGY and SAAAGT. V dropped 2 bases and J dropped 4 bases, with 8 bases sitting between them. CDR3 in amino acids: CASSYDSFNEKLFF. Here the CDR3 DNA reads TGTGCCAGCAGTTACGACAGTTTTAATGAAAAACTGTTTTTT.

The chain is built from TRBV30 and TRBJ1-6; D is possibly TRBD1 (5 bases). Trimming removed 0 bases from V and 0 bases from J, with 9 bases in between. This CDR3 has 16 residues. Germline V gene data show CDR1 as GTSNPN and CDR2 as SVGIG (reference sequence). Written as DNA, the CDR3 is TGTGCCTGGAGTGTGTACGACAGCTCCTATAATTCACCCCTCCACTTT. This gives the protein CAWSVYDSSYNSPLHF.

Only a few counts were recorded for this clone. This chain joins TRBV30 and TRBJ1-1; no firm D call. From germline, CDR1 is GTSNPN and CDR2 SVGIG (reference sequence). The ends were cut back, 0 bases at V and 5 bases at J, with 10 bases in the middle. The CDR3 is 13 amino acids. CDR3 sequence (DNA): TGTGCCTGGAGTGTAACAGTTGGGACTGAAGCTTTCTTT. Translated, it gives CAWSVTVGTEAFF.

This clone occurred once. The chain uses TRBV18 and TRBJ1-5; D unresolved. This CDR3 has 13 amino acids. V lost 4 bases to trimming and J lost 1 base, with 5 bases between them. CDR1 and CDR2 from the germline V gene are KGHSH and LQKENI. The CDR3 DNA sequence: TGTGCCAGCTCACTAGAGAGCAATCAGCCCCAGCATTTT. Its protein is CASSLESNQPQHF.

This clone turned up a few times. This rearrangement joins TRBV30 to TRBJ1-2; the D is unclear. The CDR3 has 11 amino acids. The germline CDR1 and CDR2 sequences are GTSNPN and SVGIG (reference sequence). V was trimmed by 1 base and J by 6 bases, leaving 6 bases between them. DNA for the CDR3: TGTGCCTGGAGTGAAAGGAATGGCTACACCTTC. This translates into CAWSERNGYTF.

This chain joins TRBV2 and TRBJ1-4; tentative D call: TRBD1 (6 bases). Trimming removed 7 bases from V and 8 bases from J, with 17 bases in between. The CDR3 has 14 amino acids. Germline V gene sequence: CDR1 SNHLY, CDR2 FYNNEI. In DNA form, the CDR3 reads TGTGCCAGCACGGACAGAGAACTTTTGGAAAAACTGTTTTTT. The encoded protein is CASTDRELLEKLFF. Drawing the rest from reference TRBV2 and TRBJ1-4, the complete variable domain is EPEVTQTPSHQVTQMGQEVILRCVPISNHLYFYWYRQILGQKVEFLVSFYNNEISEKSEIFDDQFSVERPDGSNFTLKIRSTKLEDSAMYFCASTDRELLEKLFFGSGTQLSVL.

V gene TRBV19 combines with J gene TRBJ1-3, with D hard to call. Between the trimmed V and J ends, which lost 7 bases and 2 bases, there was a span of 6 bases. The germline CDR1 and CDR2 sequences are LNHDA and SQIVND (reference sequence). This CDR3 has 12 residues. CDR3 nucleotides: TGTGCCAGTACACATGCTGGAAACACCATATATTTT. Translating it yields CASTHAGNTIYF.

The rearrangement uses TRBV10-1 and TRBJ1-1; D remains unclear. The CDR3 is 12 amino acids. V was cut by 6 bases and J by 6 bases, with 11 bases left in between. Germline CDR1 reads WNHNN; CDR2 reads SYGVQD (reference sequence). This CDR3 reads CASSNSHAEAFF. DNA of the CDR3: TGCGCCAGCAGCAATTCCCATGCTGAAGCTTTCTTT.

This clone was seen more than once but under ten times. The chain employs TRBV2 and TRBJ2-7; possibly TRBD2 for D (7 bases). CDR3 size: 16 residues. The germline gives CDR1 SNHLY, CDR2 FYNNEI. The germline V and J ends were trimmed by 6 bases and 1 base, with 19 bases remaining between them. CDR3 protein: CASSPSGAGESYEQYF. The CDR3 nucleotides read TGTGCCAGCAGCCCTTCGGGGGCGGGGGAATCCTACGAGCAGTACTTC. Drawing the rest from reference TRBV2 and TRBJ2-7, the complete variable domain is EPEVTQTPSHQVTQMGQEVILRCVPISNHLYFYWYRQILGQKVEFLVSFYNNEISEKSEIFDDQFSVERPDGSNFTLKIRSTKLEDSAMYFCASSPSGAGESYEQYFGPGTRLTVT.

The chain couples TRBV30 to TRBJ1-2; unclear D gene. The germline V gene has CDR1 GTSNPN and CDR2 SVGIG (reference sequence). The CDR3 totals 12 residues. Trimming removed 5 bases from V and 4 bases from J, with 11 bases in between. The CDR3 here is CAWSGSLYGYTF. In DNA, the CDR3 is TGTGCCTGGTCGGGATCCCTCTATGGCTACACCTTC.

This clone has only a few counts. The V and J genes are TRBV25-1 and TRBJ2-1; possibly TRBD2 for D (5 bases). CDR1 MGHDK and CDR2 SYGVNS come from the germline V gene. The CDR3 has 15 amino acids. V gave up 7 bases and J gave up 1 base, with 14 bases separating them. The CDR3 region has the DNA TGTGCCAGCACCAGACTATGGGGTTCCTACAATGAGCAGTTCTTC. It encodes CASTRLWGSYNEQFF.

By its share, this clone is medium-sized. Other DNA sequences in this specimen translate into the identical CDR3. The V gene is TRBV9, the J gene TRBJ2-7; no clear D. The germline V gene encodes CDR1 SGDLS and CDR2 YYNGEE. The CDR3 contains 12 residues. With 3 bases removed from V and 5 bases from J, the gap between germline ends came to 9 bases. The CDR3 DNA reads TGTGCCAGCAGCGCATCTTTGGACGAGCAGTACTTC. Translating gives CASSASLDEQYF.

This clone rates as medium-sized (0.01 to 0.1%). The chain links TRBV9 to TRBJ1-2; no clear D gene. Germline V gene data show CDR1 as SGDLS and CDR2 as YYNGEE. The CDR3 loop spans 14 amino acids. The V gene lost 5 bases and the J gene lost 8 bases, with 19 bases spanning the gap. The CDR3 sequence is CASSRSGSPWGYTF. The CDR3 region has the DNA TGTGCCAGCAGTAGGTCGGGGAGCCCTTGGGGCTACACCTTC.

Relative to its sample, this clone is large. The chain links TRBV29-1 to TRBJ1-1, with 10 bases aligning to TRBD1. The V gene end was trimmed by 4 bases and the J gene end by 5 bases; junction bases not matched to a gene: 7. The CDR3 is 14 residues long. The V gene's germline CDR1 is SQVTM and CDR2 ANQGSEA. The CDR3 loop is CSVVEGQGITEAFF. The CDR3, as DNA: TGCAGCGTTGTGGAGGGACAGGGGATAACTGAAGCTTTCTTT.

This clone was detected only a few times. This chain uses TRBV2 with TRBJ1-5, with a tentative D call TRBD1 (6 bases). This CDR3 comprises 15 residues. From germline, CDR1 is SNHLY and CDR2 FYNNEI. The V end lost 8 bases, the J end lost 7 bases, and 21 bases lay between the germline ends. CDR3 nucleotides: TGTGCCAGCGCAACAGGGATGAACAACGACCAGCCCCAGCATTTT. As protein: CASATGMNNDQPQHF.

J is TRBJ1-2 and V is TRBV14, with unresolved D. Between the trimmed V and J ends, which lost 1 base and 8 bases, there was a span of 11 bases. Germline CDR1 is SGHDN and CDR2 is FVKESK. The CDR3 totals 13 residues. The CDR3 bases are TGTGCCAGCAGCCAAGTTCCCTCCTGGGGCTACACCTTC. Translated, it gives CASSQVPSWGYTF.

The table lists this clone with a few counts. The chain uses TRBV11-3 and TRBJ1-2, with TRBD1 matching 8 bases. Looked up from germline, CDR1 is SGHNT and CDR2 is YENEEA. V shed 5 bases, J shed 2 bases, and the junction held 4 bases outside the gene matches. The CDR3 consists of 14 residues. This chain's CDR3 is CASSRGQGNYGYTF. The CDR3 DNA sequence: TGTGCCAGCAGCCGTGGACAGGGAAACTATGGCTACACCTTC.

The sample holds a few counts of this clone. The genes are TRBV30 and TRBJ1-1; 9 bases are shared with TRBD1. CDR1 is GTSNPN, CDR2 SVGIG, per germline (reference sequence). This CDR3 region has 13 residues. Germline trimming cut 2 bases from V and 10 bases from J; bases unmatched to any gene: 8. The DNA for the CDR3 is TGTGCCTGGAGTTCTAACGACAGGGGGGGAGCTTTCTTT. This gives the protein CAWSSNDRGGAFF.

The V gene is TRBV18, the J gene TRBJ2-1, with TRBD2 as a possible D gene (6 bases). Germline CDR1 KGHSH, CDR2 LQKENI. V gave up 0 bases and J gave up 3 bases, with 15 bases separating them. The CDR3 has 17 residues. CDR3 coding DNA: TGTGCCAGCTCACCACCGAATACCGGGGGACGCTACAATGAGCAGTTCTTC. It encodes CASSPPNTGGRYNEQFF.